The 32 T cell receptor beta chains below all came from one sample that was sequenced in a study of PD-L1 blockade in urothelial cancer. The data were produced by immunoSEQ multiplex PCR, yet TCRdb's version contains in-frame clones alone and is incomplete. The sample gives tens of thousands of clones, more than 70% of which show up once; about 11% is in the top ten. Time point: peripheral blood 6 weeks after treatment start. The starting material was PBMCs, obtained around atezolizumab (anti-PD-L1) treatment. These receptors originate from a man aged 55 to 69 with urothelial cancer.

This clone was seen a single time. The CDR3 protein is CASSPPGQGWNQPQHF. The CDR3 DNA is TGCGCCAGCAGCCCCCCCGGACAGGGTTGGAATCAGCCCCAGCATTTT. The rearrangement links TRBV4-1 to TRBJ1-5; 8 bases map to TRBD1. This CDR3 contains 16 residues. The V and J ends lost 4 bases and 4 bases, in that order; junction bases with no gene match: 9. The germline V gene has CDR1 MGHRA and CDR2 YSYEKL.

V gene TRBV2 combines with J gene TRBJ2-4; D remains ambiguous. Trimming stripped 3 bases from V and 6 bases from J, with 12 bases between. The V gene's germline CDR1 is SNHLY and CDR2 FYNNEI. CDR3 length: 14 residues. The CDR3 DNA is TGTGCCAGCAGTGAGGGCCAATCCGTAAACATTCAGTACTTC. Protein product: CASSEGQSVNIQYF.

The chain employs TRBV11-3 and TRBJ1-4; TRBD1 might be the D (5 bases). The germline V and J ends were trimmed by 6 bases and 3 bases, with 14 bases remaining between them. The CDR3 totals 15 residues. In germline, CDR1 is SGHNT, CDR2 YENEEA. CDR3 region: CASSLRTGANEKLFF. CDR3 DNA sequence: TGTGCCAGCAGTCTTAGAACGGGGGCTAATGAAAAACTGTTTTTT.

This chain's CDR3 is CASSYSTGGREKLFF. For the CDR3, the DNA is TGTGCCAGCAGTTATTCGACAGGGGGGCGTGAAAAACTGTTTTTT. V usage is TRBV6-5 and J usage is TRBJ1-4, with 9 bases lining up with TRBD1. Germline CDR1 and CDR2: MNHEY and SVGAGI. This CDR3 is 15 amino acids long. The V and J ends lost 3 bases and 7 bases, in that order; junction bases with no gene match: 6.

The V gene is TRBV28, the J gene TRBJ2-2, with 9 bases that match TRBD1. The CDR3 covers 15 residues. CDR1 and CDR2 (germline): MDHEN, SYDVKM. The trim removed 4 bases at V and 6 bases at J, leaving 6 bases unmatched. The CDR3 is CASSYRDRASGELFF. The CDR3 coding sequence is TGTGCCAGCAGTTACCGGGACAGGGCATCCGGGGAGCTGTTTTTT.

The J gene is TRBJ2-7, the V gene TRBV7-3; the D gene is possibly TRBD1 (6 bases). There are 13 residues in the CDR3. Per the germline V gene, CDR1 is SGHTA and CDR2 is FQGTGA. Trimming stripped 5 bases from V and 2 bases from J, with 10 bases between. The CDR3 DNA is TGTGCCAGCAGCCAGGGACACCCCTACGAGCAGTACTTC. Protein sequence: CASSQGHPYEQYF.

This chain's CDR3 is CAITGQTGSQYF. CDR3 nucleotides: TGTGCCATCACGGGACAAACGGGATCGCAGTATTTT. The chain employs TRBV28 and TRBJ2-3; possibly TRBD1 for D (6 bases). The V and J ends lost 10 bases and 10 bases respectively, with 18 bases between them. This CDR3 comprises 12 residues. Germline V gene sequence: CDR1 MDHEN, CDR2 SYDVKM.

The V call is TRBV30, the J call TRBJ1-2; D unresolved. This CDR3 has 13 amino acids. The germline gives CDR1 GTSNPN, CDR2 SVGIG (reference sequence). Trimming shortened V by 3 bases and J by 8 bases, and 16 bases separated the two germline ends. The CDR3 DNA follows: TGTGCCTGGAGAAGCGGTAAAGGGCAAGGCTACACCTTC. Amino acids: CAWRSGKGQGYTF. Full variable domain (outside the CDR3, taken from reference TRBV30 and TRBJ1-2): SQTIHQWPATLVQPVGSPLSLECTVEGTSNPNLYWYRQAAGRGLQLLFYSVGIGQISSEVPQNLSASRPQDRQFILSSKKLLLSDSGFYLCAWRSGKGQGYTFGSGTRLTVV.

The chain combines TRBV9 with TRBJ2-2; TRBD2 might be the D (5 bases). This CDR3 is built from 17 residues. Trimming removed 4 bases at V and 1 base at J, with 17 bases between. The germline gives CDR1 SGDLS, CDR2 YYNGEE. DNA for the CDR3: TGTGCCAGCAGCCCCCGGGTAGGGCGGGTGAACACCGGGGAGCTGTTTTTT. Its translation is CASSPRVGRVNTGELFF. The variable domain in full, with the rest retrieved from reference TRBV9 and TRBJ2-2, is DSGVTQTPKHLITATGQRVTLRCSPRSGDLSVYWYQQSLDQGLQFLIQYYNGEERAKGNILERFSAQQFPDLHSELNLSSLELGDSALYFCASSPRVGRVNTGELFFGEGSRLTVL.

The chain couples TRBV27 to TRBJ2-3; TRBD2 agrees at 10 bases. Germline lookup yields CDR1 MNHEY and CDR2 SMNVEV (reference sequence). CDR3 length: 17 residues. V trimming: 4 bases; J trimming: 3 bases; junction bases outside the gene matches: 10. The CDR3 nucleotides read TGTGCCAGCAGTTCTACCGCATCTAGCGGGAGAACAGATACGCAGTATTTT. Its protein product is CASSSTASSGRTDTQYF.

This chain connects TRBV5-1 to TRBJ2-3; D possibly corresponds to TRBD1 (6 bases). This CDR3 region has 14 residues. The V gene's germline CDR1 is SGHRS and CDR2 YFSETQ. Trimming stripped 4 bases from V and 0 bases from J, with 9 bases between. This CDR3 reads CASSADRSTDTQYF. Here the CDR3 DNA reads TGCGCCAGCAGCGCGGACAGAAGCACAGATACGCAGTATTTT.

Only one count was recorded for this clone. J is TRBJ1-5 and V is TRBV7-2; maybe TRBD1 (5 bases). Germline V lookup: CDR1 SGHTA, CDR2 FQGNSA. V was clipped by 4 bases and J by 6 bases, with 16 bases between them. The CDR3 runs to 15 residues. The CDR3 DNA is TGTGCCAGCAGCTCCCAAACAGGTATCGGTCAGCCCCAGCATTTT. Encoded protein: CASSSQTGIGQPQHF.

V is TRBV29-1 and J is TRBJ1-2; D might be TRBD1 (5 bases). The CDR3 runs 12 residues. CDR1 and CDR2 from the germline V gene are SQVTM and ANQGSEA. Trimming left V 6 bases short and J 5 bases short, with 13 bases between. The CDR3 sequence is CSVAGLRYGYTF. In DNA form, the CDR3 reads TGCAGCGTGGCGGGACTCCGGTATGGCTACACCTTC.

This chain links TRBV6-5 with TRBJ2-7, with D maybe TRBD1 (6 bases). V shed 2 bases and J shed 5 bases, with 19 bases lying between them. This CDR3 spans 16 amino acids. Germline assignment: CDR1 MNHEY and CDR2 SVGAGI. The CDR3 nucleotides are TGTGCCAGCAGTTACAGTTTGGACAGTTTATTCCACGAGCAGTACTTC. This codes for CASSYSLDSLFHEQYF.

The chain is built from TRBV10-2 and TRBJ2-3, with D possibly matching TRBD2 (5 bases). Trimming pared 10 bases from V and 3 bases from J, leaving 11 bases between. This CDR3 comprises 12 residues. CDR1 and CDR2 (germline): WSHSY, SAAADI. CDR3 residues: CATLGETDTQYF. CDR3 coding DNA: TGCGCCACCCTCGGGGAGACAGATACGCAGTATTTT.

The chain links TRBV5-1 to TRBJ2-2, with 9 bases matching TRBD1. The CDR3 sequence is 15 residues long. V shed 4 bases, J shed 5 bases, and the junction held 6 bases outside the gene matches. The germline CDR1 and CDR2 sequences are SGHRS and YFSETQ. Here the CDR3 reads CASSGDRGDTGELFF. The CDR3 nucleotides read TGCGCCAGCAGCGGCGACAGGGGGGATACCGGGGAGCTGTTTTTT.

The chain employs TRBV6-5 and TRBJ1-2, with 7 bases lining up with TRBD1. The germline gives CDR1 MNHEY, CDR2 SVGAGI. Unmatched junction bases numbered 8, after V lost 4 bases and J lost 6 bases. The CDR3 runs 14 residues. The CDR3: CASSSPRQGDGYTF. The CDR3 region has the DNA TGTGCCAGCAGTTCCCCCCGACAGGGTGATGGCTACACCTTC.

V is TRBV6-5 and J is TRBJ1-2; 7 positions match TRBD1. The V gene's germline CDR1 is MNHEY and CDR2 SVGAGI. V lost 5 bases to trimming and J lost 7 bases; unmatched junction nucleotides: 10. The CDR3 covers 14 residues. CDR3 region: CASSLKRQGGGYTF. In nucleotides, the CDR3 is TGTGCCAGCAGTCTAAAAAGACAGGGCGGTGGCTACACCTTC.

V and J are TRBV2 and TRBJ1-4; 7 bases fit TRBD1. There are 15 residues in the CDR3. Looked up from germline, CDR1 is SNHLY and CDR2 is FYNNEI. J was trimmed by 7 bases and V by 6 bases; bases with no gene match: 11. The CDR3 loop is CASRRHDRASEKLFF. The CDR3 bases are TGTGCCAGCAGGCGACACGACAGGGCGAGTGAAAAACTGTTTTTT. Looking up the rest from reference TRBV2 and TRBJ1-4 gives the full variable domain: EPEVTQTPSHQVTQMGQEVILRCVPISNHLYFYWYRQILGQKVEFLVSFYNNEISEKSEIFDDQFSVERPDGSNFTLKIRSTKLEDSAMYFCASRRHDRASEKLFFGSGTQLSVL.

The chain is built from TRBV29-1 and TRBJ1-1, with 8 bases fitting TRBD1. Germline trimming cut 8 bases from V and 1 base from J; bases unmatched to any gene: 6. The CDR3 has 13 amino acids. The germline V gene has CDR1 SQVTM and CDR2 ANQGSEA. This CDR3 reads CSTRQGANTEAFF. The CDR3 nucleotides are TGCAGCACCCGGCAGGGGGCGAACACTGAAGCTTTCTTT.

The genes are TRBV9 and TRBJ1-5; 7 bases agree with TRBD1. The CDR3 length is 15 residues. J was trimmed by 0 bases and V by 4 bases; bases with no gene match: 4. CDR1 SGDLS and CDR2 YYNGEE come from the germline V gene. CDR3 region: CASSTTGNSNQPQHF. The CDR3 coding sequence is TGTGCCAGCAGCACGACAGGGAATAGCAATCAGCCCCAGCATTTT.

The chain joins TRBV20-1 to TRBJ2-3; D gene unclear. The germline V and J ends were trimmed by 6 bases and 2 bases, with 3 bases remaining between them. The CDR3 has 10 amino acids. Germline loops: CDR1 DFQATT, CDR2 SNEGSKA (reference sequence). CDR3 protein: CSAYTDTQYF. Here the CDR3 DNA reads TGCAGTGCCTACACAGATACGCAGTATTTT.

This CDR3 is CASSLKGDQPQHF. DNA of the CDR3: TGTGCCAGCAGTTTAAAGGGGGATCAGCCCCAGCATTTT. V and J are TRBV27 and TRBJ1-5, with D perhaps TRBD1 (6 bases). The CDR3 totals 13 residues. With 2 bases removed from V and 5 bases from J, the gap between germline ends came to 7 bases. Looked up from germline, CDR1 is MNHEY and CDR2 is SMNVEV (reference sequence).

The rearrangement uses TRBV11-3 and TRBJ1-2; no firm D call. The CDR3 is 15 residues long. In germline, CDR1 is SGHNT, CDR2 YENEEA. V lost 1 base and J lost 7, with 16 bases in between. The CDR3 DNA sequence: TGTGCCAGCAGCTTAGGCAATACACGGGTTGCTGGCTACACCTTC. This codes for CASSLGNTRVAGYTF. The whole variable domain, filled in from reference TRBV11-3 and TRBJ1-2, reads EAGVVQSPRYKIIEKKQPVAFWCNPISGHNTLYWYLQNLGQGPELLIRYENEEAVDDSQLPKDRFSAERLKGVDSTLKIQPAELGDSAVYLCASSLGNTRVAGYTFGSGTRLTVV.

This chain joins TRBV10-1 and TRBJ2-5; D remains unclear. V was cut by 3 bases and J by 0 bases, with 8 bases left in between. The CDR3 spans 14 residues. In germline, CDR1 is WNHNN, CDR2 SYGVQD (reference sequence). Here the CDR3 reads CASSETPYQETQYF. The DNA of the CDR3 is TGCGCCAGCAGTGAAACACCGTACCAAGAGACCCAGTACTTC.

The CDR3 nucleotides read TGTGCCAGCAGCCCCAGAGGGTATGGCTACACCTTC. Protein sequence: CASSPRGYGYTF. V usage is TRBV5-4 and J usage is TRBJ1-2; unclear D gene. This CDR3 region has 12 residues. CDR1 is SGHNT and CDR2 is YYREEE in the germline V gene (reference sequence). V was cut by 4 bases and J by 5 bases, with 9 bases left in between.

The chain recombines TRBV27 with TRBJ2-1; 8 nucleotides line up with TRBD2. V lost 3 bases to trimming and J lost 6 bases; unmatched junction nucleotides: 4. The CDR3 loop spans 14 amino acids. Germline V gives CDR1 MNHEY, CDR2 SMNVEV (reference sequence). The CDR3 region is CASSFGLAGNEQFF. DNA for the CDR3: TGTGCCAGCAGTTTCGGACTAGCTGGCAATGAGCAGTTCTTC.

This clone was seen a handful of times. This chain uses TRBV29-1 with TRBJ1-1; no clear D gene. Trimming took 7 bases from V and 11 from J, leaving 20 bases between them. Germline CDR1 reads SQVTM; CDR2 reads ANQGSEA. The CDR3 contains 12 residues. CDR3: CSGENLNGFAFF. As DNA, the CDR3 is TGCAGCGGGGAGAACCTCAACGGGTTCGCTTTCTTT.

The chain couples TRBV9 to TRBJ2-3; 8 nucleotides align to TRBD1. After removal of 2 bases from V and 0 bases from J, the junction contained 5 bases not matched to a gene. Germline-derived CDR1 and CDR2 are SGDLS and YYNGEE. CDR3 length: 16 amino acids. The CDR3 coding sequence is TGTGCCAGCAGCGTCGGACAGGGCACTAGCACAGATACGCAGTATTTT. Its protein is CASSVGQGTSTDTQYF.

The rearrangement uses TRBV18 and TRBJ1-5; D uncertain. Trimming took 3 bases from V and 6 from J, leaving 18 bases between them. Per germline, CDR1 KGHSH and CDR2 LQKENI. The CDR3 covers 16 residues. The CDR3 loop reads CASSPGFPGEGQPQHF. The CDR3 DNA sequence: TGTGCCAGCTCACCGGGGTTTCCCGGTGAGGGTCAGCCCCAGCATTTT.

This chain connects TRBV19 to TRBJ2-2; possibly TRBD1 for D (5 bases). Per germline, CDR1 LNHDA and CDR2 SQIVND (reference sequence). The CDR3 is 16 amino acids. Trimming pared 3 bases from V and 0 bases from J, leaving 11 bases between. The CDR3 DNA follows: TGTGCCAGTAGTATCGAGACAGTTTCGAACACCGGGGAGCTGTTTTTT. It translates to CASSIETVSNTGELFF.

This clone was observed a few times. The genes are TRBV5-1 and TRBJ2-7, with D unresolved. CDR1 is SGHRS, CDR2 YFSETQ, per germline. The V end was cut by 1 base, the J end by 5 bases, with 4 bases between. The CDR3 extends over 11 amino acids. The CDR3 spells CASSLLNEQYF. The DNA for the CDR3 is TGCGCCAGCAGCTTGTTAAACGAGCAGTACTTC. The whole variable domain, filled in from reference TRBV5-1 and TRBJ2-7, reads KAGVTQTPRYLIKTRGQQVTLSCSPISGHRSVSWYQQTPGQGLQFLFEYFSETQRNKGNFPGRFSGRQFSNSRSEMNVSTLELGDSALYLCASSLLNEQYFGPGTRLTVT.